The rows below give T cell receptor beta chains drawn from one sample of a study of T cell repertoires in aging, cancer and after chemotherapy. MiXCR was run by TCRdb on the multiplex PCR reads, yielding one entry per CDR3 protein. The repertoire holds approximately 5,800 distinct CDR3 sequences, with around two fifths as singletons. The material sequenced was blood. These receptors were taken from a human donor in good health. The conserved cysteine and the conserved F or W are not part of the CDR3 here.

>TRBV15|TRBJ2-4
ATSRVRGQGWGRPLAKNIQY
>TRBV6-2/TRBV6-3|TRBJ1-5
ASRATGLGDQPQH
>TRBV6-1|TRBJ2-5
ASSGQYQETQY
>TRBV30|TRBJ2-2
AWVPEDTATGELF
>TRBV6-5|TRBJ2-7
AIQGDQDYEQY
>TRBV6-4|TRBJ2-2
ASSDGGAGTTGELF
>TRBV6-5|TRBJ2-2
ASKGTGGDTGELF
>TRBV20-1|TRBJ1-5
SASTRTGSNQPQH
>TRBV19|TRBJ2-7
ASSIETGLYEQY
>TRBV29-1|TRBJ2-1
SASGQYEQF
>TRBV5-7|TRBJ2-3
ASSFGQGSSDTQY
>TRBV5-1|TRBJ2-5
ASSSDSTQETQY